This T cell receptor beta chain was sequenced in a study of blood T cell repertoires in COVID-19. As for the study in general: T cells, B-cell-depleted T cells, or PBMCs supplied cDNA or gDNA.

Participant ages covered roughly 18 to 89 years across about 25 US areas. Participants were placed into cohorts based on the clinical history they reported. Cohort 3 donors were reported recovered after two negative PCRs, clearance, or symptom resolution. TCRdb's table, derived via immunoSEQ multiplex PCR, lists solely in-frame clones and lacks some. The profile covers 250,000 or so clones, with 80% to 90% appearing a single time and 1.5% to 2% taken by the ten largest. This CDR3 contains 11 residues. Germline assignment: CDR1 ENHRY and CDR2 SYGVKD. V lost 7 bases to trimming and J lost 7 bases, with 8 bases between them. This clone was seen a single time.

The rearrangement links TRBV10-3 to TRBJ2-1, with a weak D call TRBD2 (5 bases). Sequencing input: PBMCs or T cells enriched from blood (not recorded which). The source is a woman in her fifties or sixties who had recovered from COVID-19. The DNA of the CDR3 is TGTGCCATCACCGAGGGTAATGAGCAGTTCTTC. Translating it yields CAITEGNEQFF.